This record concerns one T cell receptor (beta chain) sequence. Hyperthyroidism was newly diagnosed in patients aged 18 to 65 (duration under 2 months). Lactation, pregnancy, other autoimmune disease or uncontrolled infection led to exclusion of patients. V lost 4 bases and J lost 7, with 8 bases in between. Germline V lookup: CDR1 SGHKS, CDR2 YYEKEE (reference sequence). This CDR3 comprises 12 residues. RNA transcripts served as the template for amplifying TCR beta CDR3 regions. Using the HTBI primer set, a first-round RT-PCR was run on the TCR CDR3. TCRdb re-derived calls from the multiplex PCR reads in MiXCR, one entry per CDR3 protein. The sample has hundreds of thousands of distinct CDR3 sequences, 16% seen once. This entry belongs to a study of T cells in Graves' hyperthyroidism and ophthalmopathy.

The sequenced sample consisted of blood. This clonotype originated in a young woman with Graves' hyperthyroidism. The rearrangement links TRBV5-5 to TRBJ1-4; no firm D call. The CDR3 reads CASSLILEKLFF. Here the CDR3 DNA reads TGTGCCAGCAGCCTGATTCTTGAAAAACTGTTTTTT.